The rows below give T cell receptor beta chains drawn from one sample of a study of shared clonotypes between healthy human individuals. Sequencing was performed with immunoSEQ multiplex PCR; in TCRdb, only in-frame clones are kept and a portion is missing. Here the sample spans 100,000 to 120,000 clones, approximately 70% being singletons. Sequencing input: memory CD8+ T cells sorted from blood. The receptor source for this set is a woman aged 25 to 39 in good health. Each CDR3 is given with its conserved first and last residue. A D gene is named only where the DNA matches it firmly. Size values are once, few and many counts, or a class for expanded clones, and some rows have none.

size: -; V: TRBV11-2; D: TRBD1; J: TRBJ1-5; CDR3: CASSPDRESRPQHF; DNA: TGTGCCAGCAGCCCTGACAGGGAATCGCGGCCCCAGCATTTT
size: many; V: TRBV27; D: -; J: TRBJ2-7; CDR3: CASSPPTRPYEQYF; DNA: TGTGCCAGCAGTCCCCCGACAAGACCCTACGAGCAGTACTTC
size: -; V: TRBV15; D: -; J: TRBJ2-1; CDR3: CATSRGIRNEQFF; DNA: TGTGCCACCAGCCGAGGGATTCGGAATGAGCAGTTCTTC
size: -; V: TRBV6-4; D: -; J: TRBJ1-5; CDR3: CASSTNQPQHF; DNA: TGTGCCAGCAGTACAAATCAGCCCCAGCATTTT
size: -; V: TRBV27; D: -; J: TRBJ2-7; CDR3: CASSFVGPLNEQYF; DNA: TGTGCCAGCAGCTTCGTAGGGCCACTAAACGAGCAGTACTTC
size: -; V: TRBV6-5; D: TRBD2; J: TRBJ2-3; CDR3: CASAAGSGTDTQYF; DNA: TGTGCCAGCGCAGCGGGATCCGGCACAGATACGCAGTATTTT
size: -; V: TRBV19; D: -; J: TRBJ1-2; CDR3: CASSSGPGVGINGYTF; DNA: TGTGCCAGTAGTTCGGGACCGGGGGTCGGGATCAATGGCTACACCTTC
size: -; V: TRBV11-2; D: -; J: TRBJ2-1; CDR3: CASSLVVAGLNEQFF; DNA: TGTGCCAGCAGCTTAGTTGTCGCGGGCCTGAATGAGCAGTTCTTC
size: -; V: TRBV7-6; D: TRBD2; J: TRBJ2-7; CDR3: CASSLRTSGDEQYF; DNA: TGTGCCAGCAGCCTCCGGACTAGCGGGGACGAGCAGTACTTC
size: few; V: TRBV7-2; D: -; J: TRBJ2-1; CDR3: CASSQGGPYNEQFF; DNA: TGTGCCAGCAGCCAAGGAGGGCCCTACAATGAGCAGTTCTTC
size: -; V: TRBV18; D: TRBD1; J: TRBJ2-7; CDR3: CASSPGTGGSEQYF; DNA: TGTGCCAGCTCACCGGGGACAGGGGGCTCCGAGCAGTACTTC